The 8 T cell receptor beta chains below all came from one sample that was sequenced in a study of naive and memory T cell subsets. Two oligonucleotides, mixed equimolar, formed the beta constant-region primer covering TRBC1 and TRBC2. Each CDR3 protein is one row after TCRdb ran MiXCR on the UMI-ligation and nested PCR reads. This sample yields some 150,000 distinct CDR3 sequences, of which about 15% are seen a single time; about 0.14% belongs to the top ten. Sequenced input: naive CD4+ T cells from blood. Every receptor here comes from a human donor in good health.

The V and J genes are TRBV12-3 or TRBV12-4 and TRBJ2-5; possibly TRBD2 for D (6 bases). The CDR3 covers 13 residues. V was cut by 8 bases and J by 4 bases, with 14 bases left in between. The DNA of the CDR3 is TGTGCCAGCTCCGCTCGGGAGCGAGAGACCCAGTACTTC. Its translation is CASSARERETQYF.

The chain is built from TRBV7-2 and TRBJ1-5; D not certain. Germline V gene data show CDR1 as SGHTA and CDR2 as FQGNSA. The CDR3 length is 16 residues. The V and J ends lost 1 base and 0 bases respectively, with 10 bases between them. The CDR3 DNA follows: TGTGCCAGCAGCTTAGTAGGGCAGCATAGCAATCAGCCCCAGCATTTT. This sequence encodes CASSLVGQHSNQPQHF.

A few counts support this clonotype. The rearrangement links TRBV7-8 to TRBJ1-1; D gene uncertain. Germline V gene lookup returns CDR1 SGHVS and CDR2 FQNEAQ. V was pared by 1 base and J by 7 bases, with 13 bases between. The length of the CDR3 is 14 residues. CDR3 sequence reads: CASSLVLGGFEAFF. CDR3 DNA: TGTGCCAGCAGCTTAGTGCTGGGCGGGTTTGAAGCTTTCTTT.

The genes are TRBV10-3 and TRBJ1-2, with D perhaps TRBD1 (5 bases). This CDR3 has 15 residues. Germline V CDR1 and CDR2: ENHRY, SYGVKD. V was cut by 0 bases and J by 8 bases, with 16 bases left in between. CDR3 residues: CAISESNRGQGGYTF. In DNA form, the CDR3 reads TGTGCCATCAGTGAGTCGAATAGGGGCCAGGGCGGCTACACCTTC.

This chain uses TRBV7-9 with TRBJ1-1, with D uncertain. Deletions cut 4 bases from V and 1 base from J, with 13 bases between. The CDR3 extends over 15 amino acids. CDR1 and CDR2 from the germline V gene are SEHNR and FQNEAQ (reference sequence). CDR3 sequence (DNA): TGTGCCAGCAGCTCCTCTAGACCCTGGAACACTGAAGCTTTCTTT. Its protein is CASSSSRPWNTEAFF. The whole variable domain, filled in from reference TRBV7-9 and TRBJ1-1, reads DTGVSQNPRHKITKRGQNVTFRCDPISEHNRLYWYRQTLGQGPEFLTYFQNEAQLEKSRLLSDRFSAERPKGSFSTLEIQRTEQGDSAMYLCASSSSRPWNTEAFFGQGTRLTVV.

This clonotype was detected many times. The CDR3 is CASRRGSQNTEAFF. The DNA of the CDR3 is TGTGCCAGCAGACGGGGCTCTCAAAACACTGAAGCTTTCTTT. This chain links TRBV6-5 with TRBJ1-1; D may be TRBD1 (5 bases). Germline loops: CDR1 MNHEY, CDR2 SVGAGI. This CDR3 is 14 amino acids long. The V end lost 6 bases, the J end lost 2 bases, and 13 bases lay between the germline ends.

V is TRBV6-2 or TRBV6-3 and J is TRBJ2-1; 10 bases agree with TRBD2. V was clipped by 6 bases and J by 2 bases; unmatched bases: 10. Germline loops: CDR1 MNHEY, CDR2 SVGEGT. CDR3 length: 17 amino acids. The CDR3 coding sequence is TGTGCCAGCAGCCCCCGGACTAGCGGCACGACCTACAATGAGCAGTTCTTC. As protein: CASSPRTSGTTYNEQFF.

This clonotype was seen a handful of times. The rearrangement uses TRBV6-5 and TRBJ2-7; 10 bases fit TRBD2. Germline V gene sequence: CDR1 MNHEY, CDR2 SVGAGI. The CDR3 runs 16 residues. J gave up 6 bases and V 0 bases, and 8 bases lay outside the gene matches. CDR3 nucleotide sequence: TGTGCCAGCAGTTACTCGCGCCTAGCGGGAGCGGCCGAGCAGTACTTC. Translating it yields CASSYSRLAGAAEQYF.